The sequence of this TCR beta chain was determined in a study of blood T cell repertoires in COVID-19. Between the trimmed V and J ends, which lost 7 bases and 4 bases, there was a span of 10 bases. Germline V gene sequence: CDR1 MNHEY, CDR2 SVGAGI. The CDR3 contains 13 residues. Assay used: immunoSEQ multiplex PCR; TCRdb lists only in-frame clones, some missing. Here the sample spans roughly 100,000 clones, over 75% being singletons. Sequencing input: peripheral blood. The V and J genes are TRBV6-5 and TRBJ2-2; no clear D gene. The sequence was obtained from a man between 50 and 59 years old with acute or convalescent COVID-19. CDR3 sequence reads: CASTQQLTGELFF. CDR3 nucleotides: TGTGCCAGCACCCAACAGCTCACCGGGGAGCTGTTTTTT.